The 19 T cell receptor beta chains below were found in one sample sequenced in a study of T cells in Graves' hyperthyroidism and ophthalmopathy. RNA transcripts yielded amplified TCR beta CDR3 regions. First-round RT-PCR with HTBI primers amplified the TCR CDR3 region. TCRdb used MiXCR to reprocess the multiplex PCR reads, holding one entry per CDR3 protein. This table has approximately 640,000 distinct CDR3 sequences, around 16% appearing once. Sequenced material: blood. These receptors originate from a man aged 50-60 years with Graves' hyperthyroidism.

There are many counts of this clonotype. The chain has TRBV6-1 and TRBJ2-1, with 8 nucleotides matching TRBD2. The V segment lost 7 bases and the J segment 3 bases; nucleotides outside the gene matches: 5. Germline assignment: CDR1 MNHNS and CDR2 SASEGT. The CDR3 is made up of 14 amino acids. The CDR3 coding sequence is TGTGCCAGCACTCGGCTAGCGGGCTACAATGAGCAGTTCTTC. Its protein is CASTRLAGYNEQFF.

Of note for this clonotype: Being one base from a much bigger clone, this may be a read error. The rearrangement links TRBV6-2 or TRBV6-3 to TRBJ2-7; D gene unclear. Germline-derived CDR1 and CDR2 are MNHEY and SVGEGT. The germline V and J ends were trimmed by 7 bases and 0 bases, with 13 bases remaining between them. The CDR3 loop spans 14 amino acids. DNA of the CDR3: TGTGCCAGCACTCATCTCTACGGCTCCTACGAGCAGTACTTC. Protein sequence: CASTHLYGSYEQYF.

The rearrangement joins TRBV5-6 to TRBJ1-1; no reliable D call. Trimming cost V 4 bases and J 0 bases, with 13 bases left between them. The CDR3 contains 15 residues. Per germline, CDR1 SGHDT and CDR2 YYEEEE. CDR3 residues: CASSPIYGLNTEAFF. The CDR3 DNA reads TGTGCCAGCAGCCCGATCTACGGCCTGAACACTGAAGCTTTCTTT.

This clonotype was found many times. The chain is built from TRBV24-1 and TRBJ1-5; 9 bases are shared with TRBD1. The germline CDR1 and CDR2 sequences are KGHDR and SFDVKD. After removal of 3 bases from V and 4 bases from J, the junction contained 3 bases not matched to a gene. The CDR3 covers 15 residues. Written as DNA, the CDR3 is TGTGCCACCAGTGATCCGACAGGGGGGAATCAGCCCCAGCATTTT. This sequence encodes CATSDPTGGNQPQHF.

CDR3 residues: CAISESLGSLHF. CDR3 nucleotide sequence: TGTGCCATCAGTGAGTCTCTAGGGTCCCTCCACTTT. The genes are TRBV10-3 and TRBJ1-6; D remains unclear. Trimming shortened V by 0 bases and J by 14 bases, and 8 bases separated the two germline ends. From germline, CDR1 is ENHRY and CDR2 SYGVKD. The CDR3 runs to 12 residues.

This chain joins TRBV20-1 and TRBJ2-7; the D gene is possibly TRBD1 (5 bases). Trimming took off 5 bases at V and 2 bases at J, with 13 bases between the two ends. The CDR3 covers 13 residues. Germline V gene sequence: CDR1 DFQATT, CDR2 SNEGSKA (reference sequence). This CDR3 reads CSAPEDNAYEQYF. Written as DNA, the CDR3 is TGCAGTGCTCCTGAGGACAACGCCTACGAGCAGTACTTC.

V usage is TRBV7-9 and J usage is TRBJ2-5; a weak D match, TRBD1 (5 bases). There are 15 residues in the CDR3. Trimming shortened V by 5 bases and J by 0 bases, and 13 bases separated the two germline ends. Germline V gene lookup returns CDR1 SEHNR and CDR2 FQNEAQ (reference sequence). CDR3 bases: TGTGCCAGCAGCACAGGTTCGGTTTACCAAGAGACCCAGTACTTC. Translating it yields CASSTGSVYQETQYF.

This chain links TRBV11-2 with TRBJ2-1, with D possibly TRBD1 on 5 matching bases. The CDR3 spans 13 residues. CDR1 SGHAT and CDR2 FQNNGV come from the germline V gene. V lost 4 bases, J lost 8 bases, and 12 bases lay in between. CDR3 bases: TGTGCCAGCAGCTCGGCCCAGGGTTATGAGCAGTTCTTC. Translating gives CASSSAQGYEQFF. Together with reference TRBV11-2 and TRBJ2-1, the CDR3 gives the full variable domain: EAGVAQSPRYKIIEKRQSVAFWCNPISGHATLYWYQQILGQGPKLLIQFQNNGVVDDSQLPKDRFSAERLKGVDSTLKIQPAKLEDSAVYLCASSSAQGYEQFFGPGTRLTVL.

The V and J genes are TRBV12-3 or TRBV12-4 and TRBJ2-2; D is unclear. The CDR3 is 13 amino acids. V was shortened by 7 bases and J by 0 bases, with 6 bases between the two germline ends. CDR3 sequence reads: CASTPTNTGELFF. The CDR3 DNA is TGTGCCAGCACACCCACGAACACCGGGGAGCTGTTTTTT.

This clonotype was seen at least ten times. The V and J genes are TRBV20-1 and TRBJ2-7, with 7 bases that match TRBD1. With 6 bases clipped from V and 2 bases from J, the junction kept 10 bases outside the gene matches. The CDR3 contains 14 residues. CDR1 is DFQATT and CDR2 is SNEGSKA in the germline V gene (reference sequence). CDR3 region: CSAARQGWAYEQYF. The CDR3 nucleotides are TGCAGTGCCGCCAGACAGGGCTGGGCCTACGAGCAGTACTTC.

This clonotype has a count of ten or more. V and J are TRBV6-1 and TRBJ1-3, with 10 bases aligning to TRBD1. J lost 3 bases, V lost 5 bases, and 16 bases had no gene match. This CDR3 has 19 amino acids. Germline V gives CDR1 MNHNS, CDR2 SASEGT. The CDR3 DNA reads TGTGCCAGCAGTTCCACGGGACAGGGGCGGTTGAGGAATGGAAACACCATATATTTT. This gives the protein CASSSTGQGRLRNGNTIYF.

The chain is built from TRBV12-3 or TRBV12-4 and TRBJ2-3; TRBD1 matches at 7 bases. V gave up 2 bases and J gave up 4 bases; unmatched junction bases: 12. This CDR3 region has 17 residues. DNA for the CDR3: TGTGCCAGCAGTTTAAGGGGGACCGACAGGGTACCAGATACGCAGTATTTT. This gives the protein CASSLRGTDRVPDTQYF.

The V and J genes are TRBV2 and TRBJ2-2; TRBD2 aligns across 7 bases. The CDR3 loop spans 16 amino acids. The J segment lost 1 base and the V segment lost 4 bases, leaving 6 bases of the junction unmatched. Germline V gene data show CDR1 as SNHLY and CDR2 as FYNNEI. Here the CDR3 DNA reads TGTGCCAGCAGTGGGGATAGCGGGTGGAACACCGGGGAGCTGTTTTTT. Translation: CASSGDSGWNTGELFF.

Remarks on this clonotype: At one boundary the junction diverges from the germline segment, which might be a read error. V is TRBV11-2 and J is TRBJ2-1; no reliable D call. CDR1 is SGHAT, CDR2 FQNNGV, per germline. The CDR3 consists of 12 residues. CDR3 bases: TGTGCCAGCAGAATGCTGATGAATGAGAAGTTCTTC. This sequence encodes CASRMLMNEKFF.

There are many counts of this clonotype. The chain links TRBV11-2 to TRBJ2-4, with D perhaps TRBD1 (5 bases). This CDR3 spans 17 amino acids. Per germline, CDR1 SGHAT and CDR2 FQNNGV. The germline V and J ends were trimmed by 3 bases and 0 bases, with 15 bases remaining between them. CDR3 in amino acids: CASSFLPLGLAKNIQYF. The CDR3 DNA is TGTGCCAGCAGCTTCCTCCCTCTGGGGCTAGCCAAAAACATTCAGTACTTC.

The rearrangement uses TRBV29-1 and TRBJ1-1; D possibly corresponds to TRBD1 (5 bases). This CDR3 contains 16 residues. V was pared by 2 bases and J by 4 bases, with 20 bases between. Germline V lookup: CDR1 SQVTM, CDR2 ANQGSEA. The CDR3 DNA is TGCAGCGTTGAAAATATAGGACACCAGGTTAGCACTGAAGCTTTCTTT. The encoded protein is CSVENIGHQVSTEAFF.

Concerning this clonotype: An end of the junction does not agree with germline; a read error may underlie this. This chain links TRBV3-1 with TRBJ1-1; possibly TRBD1 for D (5 bases). Germline V gene lookup returns CDR1 LGHDT and CDR2 YNNKEL (reference sequence). The CDR3 loop spans 15 amino acids. The CDR3 sequence: CASSQWAGRETEALF. The CDR3 bases are TGTGCCAGCAGCCAATGGGCAGGGAGGGAAACTGAAGCTTTATTT.

This clonotype appeared a few times. The chain couples TRBV18 to TRBJ2-1, with 8 bases fitting TRBD2. Unmatched junction bases numbered 7, after V lost 6 bases and J lost 6 bases. The CDR3 is 14 amino acids. Per the germline V gene, CDR1 is KGHSH and CDR2 is LQKENI. The CDR3 nucleotides are TGTGCCAGCTCCTCCGGGACTAGGAGCAATGAGCAGTTCTTC. Translated: CASSSGTRSNEQFF.

Of note for this clonotype: A much larger clone is a single base away; this may be a read error. V and J are TRBV28 and TRBJ2-3, with 9 bases lining up with TRBD1. CDR1 MDHEN and CDR2 SYDVKM come from the germline V gene. The CDR3 extends over 14 amino acids. CDR3: CASEDRGIMDTRYF. In DNA, the CDR3 is TGTGCCAGCGAAGACAGGGGGATTATGGATACGCGGTATTTT.